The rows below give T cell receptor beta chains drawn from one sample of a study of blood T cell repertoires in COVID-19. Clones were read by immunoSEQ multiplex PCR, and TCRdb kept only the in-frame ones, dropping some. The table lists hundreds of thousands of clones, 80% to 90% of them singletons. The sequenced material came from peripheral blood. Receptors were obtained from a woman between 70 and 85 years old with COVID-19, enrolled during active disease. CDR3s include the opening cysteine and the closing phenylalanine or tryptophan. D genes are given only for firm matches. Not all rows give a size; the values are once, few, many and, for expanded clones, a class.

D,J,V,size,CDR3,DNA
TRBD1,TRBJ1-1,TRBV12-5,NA,CASGLTGTGGMTNTEAFF,TGTGCTAGTGGTTTGACCGGGACAGGGGGTATGACGAACACTGAAGCTTTCTTT
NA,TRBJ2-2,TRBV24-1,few,CATSDPVSGTGELFF,TGTGCCACCAGTGACCCTGTTAGCGGAACCGGGGAGCTGTTTTTT
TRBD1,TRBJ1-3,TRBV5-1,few,CASSWRQGSGNTIYF,TGCGCCAGCAGCTGGCGACAGGGCTCTGGAAACACCATATATTTT
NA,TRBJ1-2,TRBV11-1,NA,CASSLDPQGLNYGYTF,TGTGCCAGCAGCTTAGATCCGCAGGGACTTAACTATGGCTACACCTTC
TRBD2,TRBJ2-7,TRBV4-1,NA,CASSHNVLSGRTYEQYF,TGCGCCAGCAGCCATAACGTCCTTAGCGGGAGGACCTACGAGCAGTACTTC
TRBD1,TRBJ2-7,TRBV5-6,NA,CASSTPDRYEQYF,TGTGCCAGCAGCACCCCGGACAGGTACGAGCAGTACTTC
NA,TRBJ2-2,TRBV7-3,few,CASSSQGTGELFF,TGTGCCAGCAGCTCGCAGGGGACCGGGGAGCTGTTTTTT
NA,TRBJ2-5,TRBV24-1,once,CATSDLRGGKTQYF,TGTGCCACCAGTGATTTAAGGGGTGGAAAGACCCAGTACTTC
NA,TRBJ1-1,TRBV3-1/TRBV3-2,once,CASSQRGEAFF,TGTGCCAGCAGCCAACGAGGAGAAGCTTTCTTT
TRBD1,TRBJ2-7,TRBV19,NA,CASSFGGTGSYEQYF,TGTGCCAGTAGTTTCGGCGGGACAGGGTCCTACGAGCAGTACTTC
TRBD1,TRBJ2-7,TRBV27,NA,CASSSLRTGDPYEQYF,TGTGCCAGCAGTTCCCTCCGGACAGGGGACCCCTACGAGCAGTACTTC
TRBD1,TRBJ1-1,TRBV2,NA,CASSEQGQMNTEAFF,TGTGCCAGCAGTGAACAGGGACAGATGAACACTGAAGCTTTCTTT
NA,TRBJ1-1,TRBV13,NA,CASSLSGVNTEAFF,TGTGCCAGCAGCTTATCAGGGGTCAACACTGAAGCTTTCTTT
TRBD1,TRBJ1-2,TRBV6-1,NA,CASSDPRGQGNYGYTF,TGTGCCAGCAGTGATCCCCGCGGACAGGGTAACTATGGCTACACCTTC
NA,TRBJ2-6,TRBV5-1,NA,CASSLGSSSGANVLTF,TGCGCCAGCAGCTTGGGGAGCAGCTCTGGGGCCAACGTCCTGACTTTC
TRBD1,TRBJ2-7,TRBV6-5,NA,CASSNGQGPYEQYF,TGTGCCAGCAGTAACGGACAGGGCCCCTACGAGCAGTACTTC
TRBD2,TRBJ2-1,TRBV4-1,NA,CASSSPGLAGGAPHSYNEQFF,TGCGCCAGCAGCTCTCCGGGACTAGCGGGGGGGGCACCCCACTCCTACAATGAGCAGTTCTTC
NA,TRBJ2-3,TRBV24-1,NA,CATSDLGGGTDTQYF,TGTGCCACCAGTGATTTGGGAGGGGGCACAGATACGCAGTATTTT
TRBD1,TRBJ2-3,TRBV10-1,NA,CASSRGQGSTDTQYF,TGCGCCAGCAGCCGGGGACAGGGAAGCACAGATACGCAGTATTTT
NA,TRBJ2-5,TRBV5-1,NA,CASSLTGSQETQYF,TGCGCCAGCAGCTTGACAGGGTCACAAGAGACCCAGTACTTC
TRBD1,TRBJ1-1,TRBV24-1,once,CESSGTGHTEAFF,TGTGAATCGTCCGGGACAGGGCACACTGAAGCTTTCTTT
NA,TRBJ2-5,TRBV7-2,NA,CASSHTGGPQYF,TGTGCCAGCAGCCACACGGGGGGCCCCCAGTACTTC
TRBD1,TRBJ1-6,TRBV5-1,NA,CASSSARGDSPLHF,TGCGCCAGCAGCTCGGCCAGGGGGGATTCACCCCTCCACTTT
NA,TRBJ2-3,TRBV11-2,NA,CASSLGDWRSSTDTQYF,TGTGCCAGCAGCCTAGGGGACTGGAGATCTAGCACAGATACGCAGTATTTT
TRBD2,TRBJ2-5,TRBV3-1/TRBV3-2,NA,CASSPTTSGETQYF,TGTGCCAGCAGCCCAACGACTAGCGGTGAGACCCAGTACTTC
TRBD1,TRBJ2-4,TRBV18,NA,CASSRSGQVAKNIQYF,TGTGCCAGCTCCCGGAGCGGACAGGTCGCCAAAAACATTCAGTACTTC
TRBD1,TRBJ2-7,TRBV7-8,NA,CASRTGPSYEQYF,TGTGCCAGCAGGACAGGGCCCTCCTACGAGCAGTACTTC
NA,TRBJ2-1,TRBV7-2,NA,CASSPGGGPGSYNEQFF,TGTGCCAGCAGCCCAGGTGGCGGGCCAGGCTCCTACAATGAGCAGTTCTTC
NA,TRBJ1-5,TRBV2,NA,CASSVRGLVGQPQHF,TGTGCCAGCAGTGTCAGGGGCCTGGTAGGTCAGCCCCAGCATTTT
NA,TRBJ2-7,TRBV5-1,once,CASSKTGAVYEQYF,TGCGCCAGCAGCAAGACAGGCGCCGTCTACGAGCAGTACTTC
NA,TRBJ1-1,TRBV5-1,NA,CASSLSAGLNTEAFF,TGCGCCAGCAGCTTGAGTGCAGGGTTGAACACTGAAGCTTTCTTT
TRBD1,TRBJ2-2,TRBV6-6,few,CASHPGQGTGELFF,TGTGCCAGCCACCCGGGACAGGGGACCGGGGAGCTGTTTTTT